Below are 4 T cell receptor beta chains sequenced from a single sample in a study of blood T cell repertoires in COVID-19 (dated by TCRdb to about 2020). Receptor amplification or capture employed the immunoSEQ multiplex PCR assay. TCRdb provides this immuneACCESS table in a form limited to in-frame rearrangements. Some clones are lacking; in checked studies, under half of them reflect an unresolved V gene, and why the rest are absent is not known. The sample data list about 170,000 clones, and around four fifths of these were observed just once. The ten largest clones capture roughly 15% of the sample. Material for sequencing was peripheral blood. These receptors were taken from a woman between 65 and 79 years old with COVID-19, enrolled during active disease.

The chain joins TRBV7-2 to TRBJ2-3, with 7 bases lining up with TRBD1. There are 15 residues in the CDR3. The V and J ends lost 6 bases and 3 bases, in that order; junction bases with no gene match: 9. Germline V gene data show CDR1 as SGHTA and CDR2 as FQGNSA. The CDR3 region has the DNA TGTGCCAGCAGTTCCCAAGGGGGCATAACAGATACGCAGTATTTT. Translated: CASSSQGGITDTQYF.

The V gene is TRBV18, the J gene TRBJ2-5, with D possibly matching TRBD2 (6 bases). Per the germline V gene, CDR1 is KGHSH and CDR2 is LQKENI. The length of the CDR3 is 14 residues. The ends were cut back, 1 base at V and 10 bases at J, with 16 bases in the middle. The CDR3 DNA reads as TGTGCCAGCTCACCACGGGGGGAACTGTTGGACCAGTACTTC. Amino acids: CASSPRGELLDQYF.

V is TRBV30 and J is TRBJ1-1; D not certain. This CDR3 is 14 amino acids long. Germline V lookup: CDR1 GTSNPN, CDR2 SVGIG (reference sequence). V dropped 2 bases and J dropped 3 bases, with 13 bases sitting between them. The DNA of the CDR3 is TGTGCCTGGAGTTATCCCGGGTTCTACACTGAAGCTTTCTTT. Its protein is CAWSYPGFYTEAFF.

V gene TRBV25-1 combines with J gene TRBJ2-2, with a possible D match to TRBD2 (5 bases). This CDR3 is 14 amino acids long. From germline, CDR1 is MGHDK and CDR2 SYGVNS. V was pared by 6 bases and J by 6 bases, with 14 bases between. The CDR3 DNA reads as TGTGCCAGCAGATCCACCCTAGCATCCGGGGAGCTGTTTTTT. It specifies CASRSTLASGELFF.